The 11 T cell receptor beta chains reported below all come from one sample, sequenced in a study of cytomegalovirus exposure and HLA in healthy donors. Libraries were prepared by immunoSEQ multiplex PCR; TCRdb keeps only in-frame clonotypes and omits some of them. This table holds 150,000 or so clones, roughly 89% found once. Sequencing was performed on PBMCs. The receptors derive from a woman aged 18-29 years in good health and CMV-seropositive.

J is TRBJ1-5 and V is TRBV25-1; 9 bases fit TRBD1. J was trimmed by 4 bases and V by 4 bases; bases with no gene match: 5. The germline CDR1 and CDR2 sequences are MGHDK and SYGVNS. The CDR3 consists of 15 residues. The CDR3 here is CASSGPGQGNQPQHF. As DNA, the CDR3 is TGTGCCAGCAGTGGACCGGGACAGGGTAATCAGCCCCAGCATTTT.

V and J are TRBV7-9 and TRBJ2-2, with D hard to call. CDR3 length: 16 residues. Trimming pared 2 bases from V and 0 bases from J, leaving 10 bases between. Germline CDR1 reads SEHNR; CDR2 reads FQNEAQ (reference sequence). The CDR3 coding sequence is TGTGCCAGCAGCTTAACGACGGGTTCGAACACCGGGGAGCTGTTTTTT. It encodes CASSLTTGSNTGELFF.

V and J are TRBV18 and TRBJ1-2; TRBD1 matches at 8 bases. V lost 2 bases, J lost 5 bases, and 7 bases stayed unmatched. Germline CDR1 KGHSH, CDR2 LQKENI. The CDR3 has 15 amino acids. CDR3 loop: CASSPAIDRGYGYTF. The DNA of the CDR3 is TGTGCCAGCTCACCAGCCATAGACAGGGGTTATGGCTACACCTTC.

The J gene is TRBJ2-5, the V gene TRBV27; 7 bases match TRBD2. The CDR3 length is 13 residues. In germline, CDR1 is MNHEY, CDR2 SMNVEV (reference sequence). Trimming cost V 2 bases and J 10 bases; bases outside gene matches: 7. For the CDR3, the DNA is TGTGCCAGCAGTTTAATACTTCGGGGGGACCAGTACTTC. Protein: CASSLILRGDQYF.

The chain couples TRBV7-6 to TRBJ1-6; 7 positions agree with TRBD1. Trimming at V came to 9 bases and at J to 7 bases, leaving 6 bases not matched to a gene. The CDR3 covers 13 residues. Per the germline V gene, CDR1 is SGHVS and CDR2 is FNYEAQ. CDR3 nucleotide sequence: TGTGCCAGTAGGGACAGCCAAAATTCACCCCTCCACTTT. Its translation is CASRDSQNSPLHF.

This chain links TRBV7-2 with TRBJ2-1; 7 bases line up with TRBD2. Germline V gene data show CDR1 as SGHTA and CDR2 as FQGNSA. Trimming at V came to 0 bases and at J to 7 bases, leaving 6 bases not matched to a gene. The CDR3 loop spans 15 amino acids. This CDR3 reads CASSLAGGVGNEQFF. CDR3 nucleotides: TGTGCCAGCAGCTTAGCGGGGGGGGTTGGAAATGAGCAGTTCTTC.

V is TRBV5-1 and J is TRBJ2-7; weak D call: TRBD2 (6 bases). The CDR3 runs to 14 residues. Trimming removed 4 bases at V and 3 bases at J, with 14 bases between. The germline gives CDR1 SGHRS, CDR2 YFSETQ. The CDR3 nucleotides are TGCGCCAGCAGCGTGAAAGGCGGGGTCTACGAGCAGTACTTC. Its translation is CASSVKGGVYEQYF.

This chain links TRBV4-1 with TRBJ2-5; 9 nucleotides agree with TRBD1. Germline lookup yields CDR1 MGHRA and CDR2 YSYEKL. CDR3 size: 15 residues. With V trimmed by 6 bases and J by 5 bases, 10 bases remained unmatched. As DNA, the CDR3 is TGCGCCAGCAGTTCGACAGGGGGAAAGACGGAGACCCAGTACTTC. It codes for CASSSTGGKTETQYF.

The chain uses TRBV18 and TRBJ2-3; 7 nucleotides match TRBD2. This CDR3 spans 14 amino acids. Trimming took 0 bases from V and 6 from J; bases not matched to a gene: 3. Germline CDR1 and CDR2: KGHSH and LQKENI. The CDR3 is CASSPPAGVDTQYF. The CDR3, as DNA: TGTGCCAGCTCACCACCGGCGGGAGTCGATACGCAGTATTTT.

The chain carries TRBV28 and TRBJ1-4, with 9 positions matching TRBD1. Germline V gene lookup returns CDR1 MDHEN and CDR2 SYDVKM. The CDR3 has 15 amino acids. The trim removed 6 bases at V and 7 bases at J, leaving 9 bases unmatched. The CDR3 region has the DNA TGTGCCAGCAGCCCTTCAGACAGGGGGTTTGAAAAACTGTTTTTT. Its protein product is CASSPSDRGFEKLFF.

The genes are TRBV6-1 and TRBJ2-5; D gene uncertain. V dropped 6 bases and J dropped 0 bases, with 14 bases sitting between them. Germline-derived CDR1 and CDR2 are MNHNS and SASEGT. This CDR3 spans 15 amino acids. DNA for the CDR3: TGTGCCAGCAGACCCCTTTCGCGGTACCAAGAGACCCAGTACTTC. It yields the protein CASRPLSRYQETQYF.